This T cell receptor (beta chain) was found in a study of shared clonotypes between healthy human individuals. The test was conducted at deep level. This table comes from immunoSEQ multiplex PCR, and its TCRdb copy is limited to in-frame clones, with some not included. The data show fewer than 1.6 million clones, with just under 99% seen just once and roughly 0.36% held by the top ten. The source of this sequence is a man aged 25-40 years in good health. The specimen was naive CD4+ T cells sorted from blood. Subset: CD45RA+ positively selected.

CDR3 coding DNA: TGCGCCGTAGCGGGAGGGCCCTCCAATGAGCAGTTCTTC. It encodes CAVAGGPSNEQFF. The chain combines TRBV10-2 with TRBJ2-1, with 11 positions matching TRBD2. The CDR3 is 13 residues long. Germline CDR1 WSHSY, CDR2 SAAADI. The trim removed 11 bases at V and 6 bases at J, leaving 6 bases unmatched.